What follows are 25 T cell receptor beta chains derived from one specimen sequenced in a study of blood T cell repertoires in COVID-19 (TCRdb year 2020). The protocol used for the library was the immunoSEQ multiplex PCR assay. TCRdb holds this immuneACCESS table with in-frame rearrangements only. Some clones are missing; in checked studies, unresolved V genes explain under half, and the rest has no known cause. The sample table holds around 260,000 clones, of which about nine tenths were seen once. The top ten constitute more than 1.3% of the sample. Material: peripheral blood. Receptor source: a middle-aged woman who had recovered from COVID-19.

A single count supports this clone. This chain uses TRBV5-1 with TRBJ2-1; 9 bases are shared with TRBD2. Trimming at V came to 4 bases and at J to 7 bases, leaving 9 bases not matched to a gene. The CDR3 is 15 amino acids. Germline V gene lookup returns CDR1 SGHRS and CDR2 YFSETQ. The CDR3 spells CASSPMAGGQNEQFF. In DNA form, the CDR3 reads TGCGCCAGCAGCCCGATGGCGGGGGGGCAGAATGAGCAGTTCTTC.

This chain connects TRBV7-9 to TRBJ2-1, with 10 bases identical to TRBD1. This CDR3 has 15 amino acids. The junction had 4 bases not matched to a gene; V was cut back by 2 bases and J by 6 bases. Germline CDR1 and CDR2: SEHNR and FQNEAQ (reference sequence). In nucleotides, the CDR3 is TGTGCCAGCAGCTTACCGGGACAGGGGCTCAATGAGCAGTTCTTC. This encodes CASSLPGQGLNEQFF.

This clone has a handful of counts. This chain joins TRBV5-8 and TRBJ2-6; no clear D gene. The V and J ends lost 2 bases and 0 bases respectively, with 6 bases between them. CDR1 and CDR2 from the germline V gene are SGHTS and YDEGEE. The CDR3 runs 15 residues. CDR3 protein: CASSLPGSGANVLTF. DNA for the CDR3: TGTGCCAGCAGCTTACCAGGCTCTGGGGCCAACGTCCTGACTTTC.

The genes are TRBV5-1 and TRBJ2-1; D ambiguous. Deletions cut 4 bases from V and 4 bases from J, with 6 bases between. Germline CDR1 SGHRS, CDR2 YFSETQ. The CDR3 extends over 12 amino acids. This chain's CDR3 is CASSPEYNEQFF. The CDR3 nucleotides read TGCGCCAGCAGCCCGGAGTACAATGAGCAGTTCTTC.

The rearrangement links TRBV6-2 or TRBV6-3 to TRBJ2-7, with 11 bases matching TRBD2. Unmatched junction bases numbered 21, after V lost 6 bases and J lost 5 bases. Germline V gene data show CDR1 as MNHEY and CDR2 as SVGEGT. The CDR3 is 19 amino acids. The CDR3 region is CASSLRGLAGGYYRDEQYF. CDR3 nucleotides: TGTGCCAGCAGCCTTCGGGGGCTAGCGGGGGGCTACTACAGAGACGAGCAGTACTTC.

The chain carries TRBV19 and TRBJ2-3; a possible D gene is TRBD2 (6 bases). Trimming removed 6 bases at V and 0 bases at J, with 13 bases between. The germline gives CDR1 LNHDA, CDR2 SQIVND (reference sequence). CDR3 size: 15 residues. The CDR3, as DNA: TGTGCCAGTAGACTAGCCGAGACTAGCACAGATACGCAGTATTTT. It translates to CASRLAETSTDTQYF.

This sequence joins TRBV5-1 and TRBJ2-5, with 7 bases identical to TRBD1. J lost 0 bases, V lost 4 bases, and 9 bases had no gene match. CDR1 SGHRS and CDR2 YFSETQ come from the germline V gene. The CDR3 covers 16 residues. This CDR3 is CASSAGDRGHQETQYF. CDR3 coding DNA: TGCGCCAGCAGCGCAGGGGATAGGGGGCACCAAGAGACCCAGTACTTC.

The CDR3 here is CASSFLRGDYSGANVLTF. The CDR3 DNA reads as TGCGCCAGCAGCTTTCTTCGGGGTGACTACTCTGGGGCCAACGTCCTGACTTTC. The chain recombines TRBV5-1 with TRBJ2-6, with D possibly TRBD2 on 5 matching bases. Germline V gene sequence: CDR1 SGHRS, CDR2 YFSETQ. With 2 bases removed from V and 0 bases from J, the gap between germline ends came to 15 bases. The CDR3 has 18 amino acids.

The chain employs TRBV11-2 and TRBJ2-7; possibly TRBD2 for D (7 bases). The V end lost 2 bases, the J end lost 2 bases, and 19 bases lay between the germline ends. The CDR3 sequence is 17 residues long. Germline V gene data show CDR1 as SGHAT and CDR2 as FQNNGV. CDR3 DNA sequence: TGTGCCAGCAGCTTAATCGCGGGGGCCCGAAAAGCCTACGAGCAGTACTTC. Protein: CASSLIAGARKAYEQYF.

Comment on this clone: At one end the junction does not follow the germline gene, possibly because of a read error. DNA of the CDR3: TGTGCTAGCAGCTTATGGGGGAGGCCCACAGATACGCAGTATTTT. It translates to CASSLWGRPTDTQYF. The rearrangement uses TRBV7-7 and TRBJ2-3; TRBD2 might be the D (6 bases). Germline V gives CDR1 SSHAT, CDR2 FNYEAQ (reference sequence). This CDR3 has 15 residues.

This chain uses TRBV5-1 with TRBJ2-1; tentative D call: TRBD2 (7 bases). Germline lookup yields CDR1 SGHRS and CDR2 YFSETQ. V was clipped by 1 base and J by 1 base, with 15 bases between them. This CDR3 region has 17 residues. The CDR3 bases are TGCGCCAGCAGCTTGAGCGGGACACCTGATTCCTACAATGAGCAGTTCTTC. Translated, it gives CASSLSGTPDSYNEQFF.

The J gene is TRBJ2-3, the V gene TRBV1; the table calls TRBD2, which could not be checked here. TRBV1 is a pseudogene. CDR3 length equals 20 residues. The CDR3 region has the DNA TGCACCAGCAGCCCCAGGACTAGCGGGGACCCGATTATTAGCACAGATACGCAGTATTTT. It codes for CTSSPRTSGDPIISTDTQYF.

The chain joins TRBV5-8 to TRBJ2-7, with 8 bases lining up with TRBD2. V was pared by 1 base and J by 3 bases, with 6 bases of the junction left unmatched. The germline gives CDR1 SGHTS, CDR2 YDEGEE. The CDR3 consists of 15 residues. The CDR3 is CASSLRGGNNYEQYF. The CDR3 bases are TGTGCCAGCAGCTTGCGGGGGGGGAATAACTACGAGCAGTACTTC.

This clone has only one observation. The chain links TRBV6-5 to TRBJ1-2; TRBD1 is a possible D gene (5 bases). This CDR3 has 13 residues. Trimming took 6 bases from V and 4 from J, leaving 12 bases between them. From germline, CDR1 is MNHEY and CDR2 SVGAGI. The CDR3 loop reads CASSRGDFYGYTF. The CDR3 DNA is TGTGCCAGCAGCCGGGGGGACTTCTATGGCTACACCTTC.

J is TRBJ2-3 and V is TRBV30, with 16 bases matching TRBD2. CDR1 is GTSNPN, CDR2 SVGIG, per germline (reference sequence). This CDR3 spans 16 amino acids. The V and J ends lost 4 bases and 4 bases, in that order; junction bases with no gene match: 5. The CDR3 loop is CAWTSGTSGGADTQYF. CDR3 sequence (DNA): TGTGCCTGGACCTCGGGGACTAGCGGGGGGGCAGATACGCAGTATTTT.

The V and J genes are TRBV19 and TRBJ1-2; weak D call: TRBD1 (6 bases). V was pared by 5 bases and J by 4 bases, with 17 bases between. This CDR3 has 15 residues. Germline CDR1 LNHDA, CDR2 SQIVND (reference sequence). CDR3 amino acids: CASSARQGMSYGYTF. CDR3 DNA sequence: TGTGCCAGTAGTGCGAGGCAGGGGATGAGCTATGGCTACACCTTC.

This rearrangement joins TRBV5-1 to TRBJ2-3; 8 bases are a match to TRBD1. V dropped 4 bases and J dropped 2; count of bases not matched to a gene: 6. Germline CDR1 and CDR2: SGHRS and YFSETQ. This CDR3 is 15 amino acids long. The CDR3, as DNA: TGCGCCAGCAGCATGGACAGGGTAGACACAGATACGCAGTATTTT. Residues: CASSMDRVDTDTQYF.

V and J are TRBV6-1 and TRBJ1-2; no definite D call. Per the germline V gene, CDR1 is MNHNS and CDR2 is SASEGT. This CDR3 contains 14 residues. Trimming shortened V by 2 bases and J by 6 bases, and 13 bases separated the two germline ends. This CDR3 reads CASSERRVSDGYTF. The CDR3 DNA follows: TGTGCCAGCAGTGAACGGAGGGTATCTGATGGCTACACCTTC.

The chain couples TRBV23-1 to TRBJ1-1, with 11 bases aligning to TRBD1. TRBV23-1 is treated as an ORF (open reading frame) with a function not yet certain. The CDR3 sequence is 17 residues long. Trimming removed 0 bases from V and 6 bases from J; junction bases left unmatched: 9. CDR3 loop: CASSQSWGQGGVSEAFF. The DNA of the CDR3 is TGCGCCAGCAGTCAATCGTGGGGACAGGGGGGGGTCTCTGAAGCTTTCTTT.

V is TRBV3-1 (or the pseudogene TRBV3-2) and J is TRBJ2-1; 13 nucleotides match TRBD2. CDR1 is LGHDT, CDR2 YNNKEL, per germline (reference sequence). This CDR3 spans 14 amino acids. J gave up 7 bases and V 4 bases, and 1 base lay outside the gene matches. CDR3 DNA sequence: TGTGCCAGCAGCCCGGGACTAGCGGGGAATGAGCAGTTCTTC. Protein sequence: CASSPGLAGNEQFF.

The chain links TRBV18 to TRBJ1-2; 8 bases are a match to TRBD1. The CDR3 loop spans 15 amino acids. Germline loops: CDR1 KGHSH, CDR2 LQKENI. With V trimmed by 2 bases and J by 3 bases, 5 bases remained unmatched. The CDR3, as DNA: TGTGCCAGCTCACCAATGACAGGGGTCGACTATGGCTACACCTTC. Translated, it gives CASSPMTGVDYGYTF.

The CDR3 DNA reads as TGTGCCAGCAGCTTAGCGCCGGACAGGGTCGCTTTCTTT. Translated, it gives CASSLAPDRVAFF. This chain connects TRBV7-2 to TRBJ1-1; TRBD1 aligns across 8 bases. Germline CDR1 reads SGHTA; CDR2 reads FQGNSA. CDR3 length: 13 residues. With V trimmed by 0 bases and J by 11 bases, 5 bases remained unmatched.

The chain joins TRBV7-8 to TRBJ2-1; TRBD2 agrees at 10 bases. Germline trimming cut 1 base from V and 8 bases from J; bases unmatched to any gene: 8. This CDR3 region has 16 residues. CDR1 and CDR2 from the germline V gene are SGHVS and FQNEAQ. CDR3 in amino acids: CASSLEVGAGGHEQFF. The CDR3 coding sequence is TGTGCCAGCAGCTTAGAGGTGGGAGCGGGGGGGCATGAGCAGTTCTTC.

The gene calls are TRBV14 and TRBJ1-2, with TRBD1 as a possible D gene (5 bases). CDR1 and CDR2 from the germline V gene are SGHDN and FVKESK. The germline V and J ends were trimmed by 8 bases and 5 bases, with 21 bases remaining between them. The CDR3 runs 15 residues. The CDR3 region has the DNA TGTGCCAGCTCCCCCTCAGGGTCCCTGGGGTATGGCTACACCTTC. It codes for CASSPSGSLGYGYTF.

This rearrangement joins TRBV5-1 to TRBJ2-1; 10 nucleotides agree with TRBD1. This CDR3 is 16 amino acids long. Germline-derived CDR1 and CDR2 are SGHRS and YFSETQ. With V trimmed by 3 bases and J by 9 bases, 12 bases remained unmatched. CDR3: CASSSTTGTGDSEQFF. CDR3 DNA sequence: TGCGCCAGCAGCTCTACAACCGGGACAGGGGATTCTGAGCAGTTCTTC. Full variable domain (outside the CDR3, taken from reference TRBV5-1 and TRBJ2-1): KAGVTQTPRYLIKTRGQQVTLSCSPISGHRSVSWYQQTPGQGLQFLFEYFSETQRNKGNFPGRFSGRQFSNSRSEMNVSTLELGDSALYLCASSSTTGTGDSEQFFGPGTRLTVL.